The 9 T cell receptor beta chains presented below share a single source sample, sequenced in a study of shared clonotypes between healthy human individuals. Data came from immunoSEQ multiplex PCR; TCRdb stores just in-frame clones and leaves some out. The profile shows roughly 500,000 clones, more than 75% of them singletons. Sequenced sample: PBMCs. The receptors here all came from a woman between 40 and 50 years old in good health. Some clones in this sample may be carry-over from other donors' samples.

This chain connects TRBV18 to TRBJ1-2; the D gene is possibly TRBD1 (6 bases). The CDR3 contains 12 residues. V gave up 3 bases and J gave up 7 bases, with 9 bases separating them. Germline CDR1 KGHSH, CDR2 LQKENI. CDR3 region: CASSPGGPGYTF. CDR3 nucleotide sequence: TGTGCCAGCTCACCTGGGGGGCCTGGCTACACCTTC.

CDR3 DNA: TGTGCCACCAGGGCAGGCAATCAGCCCCAGCATTTT. Its protein is CATRAGNQPQHF. The rearrangement links TRBV15 to TRBJ1-5; D is unresolved. CDR3 length: 12 amino acids. Germline V gives CDR1 LNHNV, CDR2 YYDKDF (reference sequence). Trimming shortened V by 6 bases and J by 2 bases, and 5 bases separated the two germline ends.

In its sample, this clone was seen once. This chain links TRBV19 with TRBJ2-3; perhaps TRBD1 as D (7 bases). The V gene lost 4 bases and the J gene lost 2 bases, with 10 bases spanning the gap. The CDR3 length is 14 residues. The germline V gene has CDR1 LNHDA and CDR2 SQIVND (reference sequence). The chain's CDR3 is CASSTGGNTDTQYF. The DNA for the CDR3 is TGTGCCAGTAGTACAGGGGGGAACACAGATACGCAGTATTTT.

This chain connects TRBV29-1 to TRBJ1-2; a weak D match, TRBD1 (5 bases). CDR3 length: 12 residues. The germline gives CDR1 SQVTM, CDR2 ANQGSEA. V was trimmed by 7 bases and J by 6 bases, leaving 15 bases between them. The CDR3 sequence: CSAINQQDGYTF. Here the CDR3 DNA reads TGCAGCGCCATAAACCAACAGGATGGCTACACCTTC. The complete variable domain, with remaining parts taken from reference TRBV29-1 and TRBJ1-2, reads SAVISQKPSRDICQRGTSLTIQCQVDSQVTMMFWYRQQPGQSLTLIATANQGSEATYESGFVIDKFPISRPNLTFSTLTVSNMSPEDSSIYLCSAINQQDGYTFGSGTRLTVV.

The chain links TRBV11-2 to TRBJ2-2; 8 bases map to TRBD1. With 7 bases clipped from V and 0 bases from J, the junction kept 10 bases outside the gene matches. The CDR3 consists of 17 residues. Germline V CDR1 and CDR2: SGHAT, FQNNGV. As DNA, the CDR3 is TGTGCCAGCACCCCCCCCGGACAGGGCTCGAACACCGGGGAGCTGTTTTTT. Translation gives CASTPPGQGSNTGELFF.

Written as DNA, the CDR3 is TGTGCCAGCACCCCCGCCAGGGGCCTTACCTACTCTGGAAACACCATATATTTT. This sequence encodes CASTPARGLTYSGNTIYF. This rearrangement joins TRBV28 to TRBJ1-3, with D tentatively TRBD1 (6 bases). CDR1 MDHEN and CDR2 SYDVKM come from the germline V gene. Trimming left V 7 bases short and J 0 bases short, with 22 bases between. This CDR3 is 18 amino acids long.

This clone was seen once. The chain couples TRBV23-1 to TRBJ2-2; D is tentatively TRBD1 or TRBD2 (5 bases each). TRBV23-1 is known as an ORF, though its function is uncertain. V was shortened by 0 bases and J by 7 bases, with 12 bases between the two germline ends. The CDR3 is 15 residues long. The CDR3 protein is CASSQSKGRNGELFF. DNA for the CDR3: TGCGCCAGCAGTCAATCGAAGGGGAGAAACGGGGAGCTGTTTTTT.

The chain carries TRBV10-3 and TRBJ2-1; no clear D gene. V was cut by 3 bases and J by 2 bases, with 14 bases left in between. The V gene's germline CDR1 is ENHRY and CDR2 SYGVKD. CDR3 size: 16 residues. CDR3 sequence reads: CAISDRTQIPYNEQFF. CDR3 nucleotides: TGTGCCATCAGTGATCGGACCCAAATTCCCTACAATGAGCAGTTCTTC.

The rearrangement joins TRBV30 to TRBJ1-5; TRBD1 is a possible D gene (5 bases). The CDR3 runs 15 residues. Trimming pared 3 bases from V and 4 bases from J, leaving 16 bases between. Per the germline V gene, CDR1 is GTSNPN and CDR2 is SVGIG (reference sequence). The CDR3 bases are TGTGCCTGGAGCCGACGAGGACGGGGGAATCAGCCCCAGCATTTT. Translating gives CAWSRRGRGNQPQHF.